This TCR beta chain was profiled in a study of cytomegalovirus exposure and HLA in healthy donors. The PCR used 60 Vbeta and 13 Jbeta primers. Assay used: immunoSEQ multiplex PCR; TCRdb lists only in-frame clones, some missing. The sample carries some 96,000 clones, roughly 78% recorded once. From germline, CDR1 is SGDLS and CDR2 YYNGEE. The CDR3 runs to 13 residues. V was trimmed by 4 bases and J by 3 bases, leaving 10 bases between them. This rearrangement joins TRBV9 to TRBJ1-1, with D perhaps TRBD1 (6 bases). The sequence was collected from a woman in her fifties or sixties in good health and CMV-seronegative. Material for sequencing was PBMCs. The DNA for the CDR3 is TGTGCCAGCAGCCTTACAGGGTACACTGAAGCTTTCTTT. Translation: CASSLTGYTEAFF. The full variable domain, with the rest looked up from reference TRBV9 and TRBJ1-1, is DSGVTQTPKHLITATGQRVTLRCSPRSGDLSVYWYQQSLDQGLQFLIQYYNGEERAKGNILERFSAQQFPDLHSELNLSSLELGDSALYFCASSLTGYTEAFFGQGTRLTVV.